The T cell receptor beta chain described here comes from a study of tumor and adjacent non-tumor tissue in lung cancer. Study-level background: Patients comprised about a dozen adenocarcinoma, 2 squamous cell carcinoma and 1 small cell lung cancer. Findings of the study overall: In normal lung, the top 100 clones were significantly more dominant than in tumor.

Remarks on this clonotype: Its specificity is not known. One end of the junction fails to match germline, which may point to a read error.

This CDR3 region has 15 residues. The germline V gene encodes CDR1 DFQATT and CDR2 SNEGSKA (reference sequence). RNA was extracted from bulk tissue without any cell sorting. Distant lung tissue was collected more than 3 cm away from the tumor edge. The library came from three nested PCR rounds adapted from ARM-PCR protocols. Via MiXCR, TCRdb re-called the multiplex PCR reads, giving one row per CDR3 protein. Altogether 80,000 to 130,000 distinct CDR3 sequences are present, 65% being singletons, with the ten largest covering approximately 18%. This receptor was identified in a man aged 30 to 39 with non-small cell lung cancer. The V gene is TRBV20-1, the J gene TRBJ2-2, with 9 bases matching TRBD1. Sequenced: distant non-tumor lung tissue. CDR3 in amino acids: CSATRDRERTGVLFF. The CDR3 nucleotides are TGCAGTGCTACACGGGACAGGGAGAGGACCGGGGTGCTGTTTTTT.